This T cell receptor beta chain was sequenced in a study of post-analysis software for immune sequencing data. Regarding this clonotype: Its antigen is still unknown.

Germline trimming cut 7 bases from V and 8 bases from J; bases unmatched to any gene: 13. The CDR3 has 14 residues. Study-wide results and limits: When patients were compared with controls, 5 or 6 TRBV segments were more frequent, TRBV5-6, TRBV5-1 and TRBV20-1 among them.

The authors incorporated unique molecular identifiers into the TCR beta cDNA libraries. TCRdb reprocessed the PCR reads with MiXCR, giving one entry per CDR3 protein. The data show under 650,000 distinct CDR3 sequences, roughly 40% seen once. The source material was blood. The sequence derives from a girl aged 5 to 17 with multiple sclerosis. V is TRBV12-3 or TRBV12-4 and J is TRBJ1-2; 7 nucleotides match TRBD1. The CDR3 here is CASTPTGNNAGYTF. The CDR3 bases are TGTGCCAGCACCCCGACAGGGAATAATGCGGGCTACACCTTC.